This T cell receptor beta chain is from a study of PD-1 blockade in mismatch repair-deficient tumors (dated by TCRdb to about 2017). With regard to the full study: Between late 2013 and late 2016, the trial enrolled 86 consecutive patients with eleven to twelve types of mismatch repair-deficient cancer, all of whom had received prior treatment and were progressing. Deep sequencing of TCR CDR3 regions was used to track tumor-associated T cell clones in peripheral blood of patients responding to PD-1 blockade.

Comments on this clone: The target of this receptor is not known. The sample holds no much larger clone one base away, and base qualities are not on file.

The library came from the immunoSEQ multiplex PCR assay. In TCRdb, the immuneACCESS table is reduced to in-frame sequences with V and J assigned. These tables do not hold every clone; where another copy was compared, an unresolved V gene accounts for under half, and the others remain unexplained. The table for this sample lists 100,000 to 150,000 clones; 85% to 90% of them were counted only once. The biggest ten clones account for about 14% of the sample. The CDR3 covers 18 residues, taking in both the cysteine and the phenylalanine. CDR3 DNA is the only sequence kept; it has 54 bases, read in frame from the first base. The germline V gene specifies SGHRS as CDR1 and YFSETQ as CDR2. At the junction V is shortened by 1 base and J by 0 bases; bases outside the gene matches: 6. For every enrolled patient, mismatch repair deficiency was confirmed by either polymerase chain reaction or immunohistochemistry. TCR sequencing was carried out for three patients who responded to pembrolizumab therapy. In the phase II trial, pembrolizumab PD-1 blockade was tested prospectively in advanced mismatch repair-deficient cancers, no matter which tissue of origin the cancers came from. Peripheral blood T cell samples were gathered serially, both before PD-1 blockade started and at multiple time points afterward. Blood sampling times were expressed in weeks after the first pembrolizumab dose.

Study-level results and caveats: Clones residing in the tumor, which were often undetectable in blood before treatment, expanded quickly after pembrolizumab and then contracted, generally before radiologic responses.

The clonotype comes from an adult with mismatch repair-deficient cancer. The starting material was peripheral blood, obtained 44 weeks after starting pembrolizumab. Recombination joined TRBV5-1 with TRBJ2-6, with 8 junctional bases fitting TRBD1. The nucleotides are TGCGCCAGCAGCTTGTGGGGACAGGCCAACTCTGGGGCCAACGTCCTGACTTTC. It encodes CASSLWGQANSGANVLTF.